This TCR beta chain was sequenced for a study of cytomegalovirus exposure and HLA in healthy donors. On the study more broadly: Earlier work reported 100 million or so unique TCR beta sequences from 180 million or so T cells.

With respect to this clone: No antigen is known for it.

The study's findings and limits: A missense variant in DCLRE1C was later tied to TCR beta V- and J-gene trimming.

The PCR used 60 Vbeta and 13 Jbeta primers. Using immunoSEQ multiplex PCR, the repertoire was profiled, and TCRdb retains in-frame clones only, with some absent. The sample contains some 150,000 clones, about 77% of which appear only once. The sequencing input was PBMCs. This receptor was taken from a male donor in good health and CMV-seronegative.

CDR3 in amino acids: CSVEGGGRANYGYTF. The DNA for the CDR3 is TGCAGCGTTGAGGGGGGGGGACGAGCTAACTATGGCTACACCTTC. The chain recombines TRBV29-1 with TRBJ1-2, with D possibly being TRBD1 (5 bases). Germline CDR1 is SQVTM and CDR2 is ANQGSEA. V lost 3 bases, J lost 0 bases, and 14 bases lay in between. This CDR3 comprises 15 residues.